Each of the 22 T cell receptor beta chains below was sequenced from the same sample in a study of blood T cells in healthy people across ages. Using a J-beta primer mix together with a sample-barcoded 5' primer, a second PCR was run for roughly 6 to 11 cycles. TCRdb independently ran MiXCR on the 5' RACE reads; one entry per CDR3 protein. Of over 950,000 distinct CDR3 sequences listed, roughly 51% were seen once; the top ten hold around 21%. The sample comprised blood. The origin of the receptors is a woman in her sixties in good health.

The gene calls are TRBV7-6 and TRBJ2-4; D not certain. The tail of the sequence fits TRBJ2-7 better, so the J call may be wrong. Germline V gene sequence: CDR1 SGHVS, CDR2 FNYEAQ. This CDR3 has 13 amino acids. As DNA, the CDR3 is TGTGCCAGCAGCTTAGAATCCCCTGGCGAGCAGTACTTC. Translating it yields CASSLESPGEQYF.

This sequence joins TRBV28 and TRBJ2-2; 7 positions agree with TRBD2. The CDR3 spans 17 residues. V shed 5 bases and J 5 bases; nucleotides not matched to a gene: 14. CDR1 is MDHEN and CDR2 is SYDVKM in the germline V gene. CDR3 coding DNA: TGTGCCAGCAGTCCCCAGGGAGGGGTTAAGGGGACCGGGGAGCTGTTTTTT. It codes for CASSPQGGVKGTGELFF.

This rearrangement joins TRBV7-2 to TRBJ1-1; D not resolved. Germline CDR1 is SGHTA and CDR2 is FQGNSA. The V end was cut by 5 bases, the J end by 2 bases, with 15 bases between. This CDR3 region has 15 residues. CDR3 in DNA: TGTGCCAGCAGCGCCTTTCTGGGAAAAAACACTGAAGCTTTCTTT. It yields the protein CASSAFLGKNTEAFF.

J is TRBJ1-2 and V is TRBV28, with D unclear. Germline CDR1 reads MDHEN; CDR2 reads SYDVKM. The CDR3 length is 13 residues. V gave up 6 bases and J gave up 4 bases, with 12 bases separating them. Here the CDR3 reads CASRLRGSYGYTF. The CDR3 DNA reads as TGTGCCAGCAGGCTACGGGGTAGCTATGGCTACACCTTC.

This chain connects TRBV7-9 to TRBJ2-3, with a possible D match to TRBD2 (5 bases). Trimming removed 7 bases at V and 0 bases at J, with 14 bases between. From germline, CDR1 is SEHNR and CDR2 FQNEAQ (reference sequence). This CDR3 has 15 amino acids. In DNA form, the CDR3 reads TGTGCCAGCAACCCGAGCAGAGGGAGCACAGATACGCAGTATTTT. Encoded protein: CASNPSRGSTDTQYF. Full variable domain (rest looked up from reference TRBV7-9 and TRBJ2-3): DTGVSQNPRHKITKRGQNVTFRCDPISEHNRLYWYRQTLGQGPEFLTYFQNEAQLEKSRLLSDRFSAERPKGSFSTLEIQRTEQGDSAMYLCASNPSRGSTDTQYFGPGTRLTVL.

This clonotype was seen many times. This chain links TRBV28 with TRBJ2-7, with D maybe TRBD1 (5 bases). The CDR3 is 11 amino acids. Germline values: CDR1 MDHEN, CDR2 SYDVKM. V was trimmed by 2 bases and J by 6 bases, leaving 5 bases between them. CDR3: CASSLQGEQYF. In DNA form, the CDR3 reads TGTGCCAGCAGTTTACAGGGCGAGCAGTACTTC.

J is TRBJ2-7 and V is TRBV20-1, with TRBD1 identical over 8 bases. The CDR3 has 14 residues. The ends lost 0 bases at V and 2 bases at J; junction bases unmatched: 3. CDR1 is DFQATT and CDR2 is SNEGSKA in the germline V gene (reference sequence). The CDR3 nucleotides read TGCAGTGCTAGAGATCCGACAGGGGCCTACGAGCAGTACTTC. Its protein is CSARDPTGAYEQYF.

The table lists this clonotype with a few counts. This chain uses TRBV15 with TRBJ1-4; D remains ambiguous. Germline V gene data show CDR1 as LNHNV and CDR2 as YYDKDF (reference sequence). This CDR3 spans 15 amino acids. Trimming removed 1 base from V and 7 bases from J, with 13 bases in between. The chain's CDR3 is CATSRGLKESEKLFF. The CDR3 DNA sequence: TGTGCCACCAGCAGAGGGCTAAAGGAGAGTGAAAAACTGTTTTTT.

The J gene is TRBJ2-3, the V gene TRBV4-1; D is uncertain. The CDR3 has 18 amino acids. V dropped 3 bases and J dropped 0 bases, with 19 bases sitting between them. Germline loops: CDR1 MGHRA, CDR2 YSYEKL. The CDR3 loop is CASSQYLLARRSTDTQYF. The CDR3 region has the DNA TGCGCCAGCAGCCAGTATCTTCTGGCCCGGAGAAGCACAGATACGCAGTATTTT.

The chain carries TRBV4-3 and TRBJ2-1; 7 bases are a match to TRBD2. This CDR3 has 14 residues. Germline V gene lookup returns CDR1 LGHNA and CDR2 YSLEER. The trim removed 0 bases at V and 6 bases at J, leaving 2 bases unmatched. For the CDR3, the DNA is TGCGCCAGCAGCCAAGAACGGACTAGCAATGAGCAGTTCTTC. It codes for CASSQERTSNEQFF.

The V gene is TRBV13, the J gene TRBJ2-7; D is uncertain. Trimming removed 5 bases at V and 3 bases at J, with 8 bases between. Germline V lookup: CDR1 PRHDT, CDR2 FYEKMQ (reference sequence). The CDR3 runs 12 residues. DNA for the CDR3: TGTGCCAGCAGCAAACACCTCTACGAGCAGTACTTC. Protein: CASSKHLYEQYF.

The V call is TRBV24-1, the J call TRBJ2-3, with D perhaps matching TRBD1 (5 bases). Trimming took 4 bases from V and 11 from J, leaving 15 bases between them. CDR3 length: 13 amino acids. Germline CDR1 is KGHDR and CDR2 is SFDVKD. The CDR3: CATSDPSSDKQYF. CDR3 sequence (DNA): TGTGCCACCAGTGACCCTTCGTCGGACAAGCAGTATTTT.

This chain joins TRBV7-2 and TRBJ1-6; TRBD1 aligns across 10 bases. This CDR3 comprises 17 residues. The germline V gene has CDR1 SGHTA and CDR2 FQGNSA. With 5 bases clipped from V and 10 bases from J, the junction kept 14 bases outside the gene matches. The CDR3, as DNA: TGTGCCAGCAGCCAAGCCTTAATGCGGGACAGGGGATCACCCCTCCACTTT. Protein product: CASSQALMRDRGSPLHF.

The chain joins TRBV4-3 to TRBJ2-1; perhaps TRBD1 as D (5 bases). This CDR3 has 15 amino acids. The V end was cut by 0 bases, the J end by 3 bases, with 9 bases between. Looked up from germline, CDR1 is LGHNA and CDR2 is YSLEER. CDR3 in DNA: TGCGCCAGCAGCCAAGATGGTAGGGGCTACAATGAGCAGTTCTTC. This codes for CASSQDGRGYNEQFF.

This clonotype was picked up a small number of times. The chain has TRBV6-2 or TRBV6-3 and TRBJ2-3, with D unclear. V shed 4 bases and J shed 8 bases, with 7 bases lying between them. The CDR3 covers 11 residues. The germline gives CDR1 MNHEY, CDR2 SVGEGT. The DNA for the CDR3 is TGTGCCAGCAGTTCCCGGAGTACGCAGTATTTT. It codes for CASSSRSTQYF.

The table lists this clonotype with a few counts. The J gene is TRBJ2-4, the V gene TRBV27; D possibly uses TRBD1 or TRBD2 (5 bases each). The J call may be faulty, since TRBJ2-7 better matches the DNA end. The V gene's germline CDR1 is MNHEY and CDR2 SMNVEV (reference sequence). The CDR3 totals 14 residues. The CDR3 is CASSSTTGPYEQYF. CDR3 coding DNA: TGTGCCAGCAGTTCTACCACGGGACCCTACGAGCAGTACTTC.

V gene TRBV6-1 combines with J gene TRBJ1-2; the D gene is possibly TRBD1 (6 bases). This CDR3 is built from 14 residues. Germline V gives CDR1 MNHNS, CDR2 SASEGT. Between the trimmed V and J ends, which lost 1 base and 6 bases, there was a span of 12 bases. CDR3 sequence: CASSEGTANDGYTF. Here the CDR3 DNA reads TGTGCCAGCAGTGAAGGGACAGCGAATGATGGCTACACCTTC.

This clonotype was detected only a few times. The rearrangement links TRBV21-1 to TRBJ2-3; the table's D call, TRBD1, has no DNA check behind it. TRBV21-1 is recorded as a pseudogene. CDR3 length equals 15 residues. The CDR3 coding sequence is TGTGCCAGCAGCAAACAGGGGGCTGACACAGATACGCAGTATTTT. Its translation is CASSKQGADTDTQYF.

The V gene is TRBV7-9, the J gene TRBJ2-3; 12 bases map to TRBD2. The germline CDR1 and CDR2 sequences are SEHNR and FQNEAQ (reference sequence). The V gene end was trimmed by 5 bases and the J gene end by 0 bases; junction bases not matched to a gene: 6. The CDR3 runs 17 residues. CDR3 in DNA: TGTGCCAGCAGCCCCAGGACTAGCGGGATTAGCACAGATACGCAGTATTTT. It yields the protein CASSPRTSGISTDTQYF.

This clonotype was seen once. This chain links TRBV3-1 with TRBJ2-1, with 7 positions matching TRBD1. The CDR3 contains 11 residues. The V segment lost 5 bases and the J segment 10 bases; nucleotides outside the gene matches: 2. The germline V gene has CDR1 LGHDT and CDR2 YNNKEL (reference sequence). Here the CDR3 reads CASSEQGEQFF. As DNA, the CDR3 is TGTGCCAGCAGCGAACAGGGGGAGCAGTTCTTC.

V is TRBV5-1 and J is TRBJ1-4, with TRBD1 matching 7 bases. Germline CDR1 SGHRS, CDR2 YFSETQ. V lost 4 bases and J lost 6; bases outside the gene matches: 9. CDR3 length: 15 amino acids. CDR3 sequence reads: CASSLQGGMDEKLFF. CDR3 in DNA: TGCGCCAGCAGCCTCCAGGGGGGAATGGATGAAAAACTGTTTTTT.

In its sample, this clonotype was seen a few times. The CDR3 sequence: CAISDGTGVRNEQFF. The CDR3 region has the DNA TGTGCCATCAGTGACGGGACAGGGGTCAGGAATGAGCAGTTCTTC. The rearrangement joins TRBV10-3 to TRBJ2-1, with TRBD1 matching over 10 bases. The CDR3 loop spans 15 amino acids. Looked up from germline, CDR1 is ENHRY and CDR2 is SYGVKD. V lost 3 bases to trimming and J lost 7 bases; unmatched junction nucleotides: 6.